This entry concerns a single T cell receptor (beta chain). The antigen remains undetermined. The data derive from a study of T cell repertoires in cytomegalovirus infection. Whole-study context: Used in the study were CMV epitopes, some recently identified and HLA-C-restricted, others well-studied and HLA-B-restricted.

Study-wide findings and caveats: Totalled public TCR beta family frequency picked out people who carried CMV plus the relevant HLA.

TCRdb redid the calling of the reads with MiXCR, one entry per CDR3 protein. This sample has fewer than 900,000 distinct CDR3 sequences, with 25% to 30% found just once. This clonotype originated in a human donor in good health (CMV status not recorded). Some clones in this sample may be carry-over from other donors' samples. Material: cultured CD8+ T cells from PBMCs, obtained from culture after CMV antigen stimulation.

The CDR3 sequence is CASSGRGLGTEAFF. CDR3 sequence (DNA): TGTGCCAGCAGCGGTAGGGGCCTCGGCACTGAAGCTTTCTTT. The chain recombines TRBV14 with TRBJ1-1; D perhaps matches TRBD1 (5 bases). This CDR3 is built from 14 residues. Between the trimmed V and J ends, which lost 5 bases and 4 bases, there was a span of 14 bases. The V gene's germline CDR1 is SGHDN and CDR2 FVKESK.